The 3 T cell receptor beta chains in this list originate from one sample, sequenced in a study of blood T cell repertoires in COVID-19. Clones were read by immunoSEQ multiplex PCR, and TCRdb kept only the in-frame ones, dropping some. The sample consists of some 260,000 clones, around nine tenths of them appearing once. The sequencing input was peripheral blood. The receptor set was obtained from a woman in her 40s who had recovered from COVID-19.

The chain combines TRBV3-1 (or the pseudogene TRBV3-2) with TRBJ1-5; 7 bases are a match to TRBD1. The J segment lost 11 bases and the V segment lost 3 bases, leaving 7 bases of the junction unmatched. The CDR3 runs 13 residues. Germline V gene sequence: CDR1 LGHDT, CDR2 YNNKEL (reference sequence). The CDR3 DNA reads TGTGCCAGCAGCCAGGGACAGCCCACGGCCCAGCATTTT. It yields the protein CASSQGQPTAQHF.

V and J are TRBV7-2 and TRBJ2-5; 7 bases map to TRBD2. The CDR3 length is 14 residues. Germline values: CDR1 SGHTA, CDR2 FQGNSA. With 3 bases clipped from V and 3 bases from J, the junction kept 4 bases outside the gene matches. This chain's CDR3 is CASSFSSGKETQYF. The CDR3 DNA sequence: TGTGCCAGCAGCTTCTCGAGCGGGAAAGAGACCCAGTACTTC.

This rearrangement joins TRBV3-1 (or the pseudogene TRBV3-2) to TRBJ1-5; 10 positions match TRBD1. V gave up 3 bases and J gave up 3 bases; unmatched junction bases: 2. The germline CDR1 and CDR2 sequences are LGHDT and YNNKEL (reference sequence). The CDR3 sequence is 15 residues long. In DNA form, the CDR3 reads TGTGCCAGCAGCCAGGGACAGGGGACCAATCAGCCCCAGCATTTT. Residues: CASSQGQGTNQPQHF.